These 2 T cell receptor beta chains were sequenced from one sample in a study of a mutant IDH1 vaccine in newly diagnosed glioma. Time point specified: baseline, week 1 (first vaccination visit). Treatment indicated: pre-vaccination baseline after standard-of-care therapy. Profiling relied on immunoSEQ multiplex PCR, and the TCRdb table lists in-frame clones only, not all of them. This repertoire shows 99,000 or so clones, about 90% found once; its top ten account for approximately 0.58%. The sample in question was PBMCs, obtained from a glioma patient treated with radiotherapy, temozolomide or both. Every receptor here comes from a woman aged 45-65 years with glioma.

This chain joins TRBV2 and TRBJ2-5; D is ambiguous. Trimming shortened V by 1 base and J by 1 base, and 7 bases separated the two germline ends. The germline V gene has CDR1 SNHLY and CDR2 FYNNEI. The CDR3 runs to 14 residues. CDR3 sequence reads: CASSEEPSQETQYF. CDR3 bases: TGTGCCAGCAGTGAAGAGCCTAGCCAAGAGACCCAGTACTTC.

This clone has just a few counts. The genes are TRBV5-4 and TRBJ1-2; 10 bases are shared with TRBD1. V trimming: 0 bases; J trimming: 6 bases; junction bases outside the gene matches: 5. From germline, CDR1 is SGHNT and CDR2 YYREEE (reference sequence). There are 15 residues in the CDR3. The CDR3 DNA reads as TGTGCCAGCAGCTTGGGTCGACAGGGGGCGAATGGCTACACCTTC. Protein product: CASSLGRQGANGYTF.